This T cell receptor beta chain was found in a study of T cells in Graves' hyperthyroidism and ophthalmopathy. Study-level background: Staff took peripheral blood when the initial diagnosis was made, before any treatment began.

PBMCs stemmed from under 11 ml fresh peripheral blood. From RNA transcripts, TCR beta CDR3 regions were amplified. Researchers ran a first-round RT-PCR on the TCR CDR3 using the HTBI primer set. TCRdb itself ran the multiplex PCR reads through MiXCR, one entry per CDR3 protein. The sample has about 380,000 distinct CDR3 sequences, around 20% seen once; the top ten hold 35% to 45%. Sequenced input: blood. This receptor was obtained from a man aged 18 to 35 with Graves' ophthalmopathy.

This CDR3 is CATSDGGGARETQYF. The CDR3 region has the DNA TGTGCCACCAGTGACGGCGGGGGGGCCAGGGAGACCCAGTACTTC. The J gene is TRBJ2-5, the V gene TRBV24-1, with TRBD2 matching 9 bases. The germline CDR1 and CDR2 sequences are KGHDR and SFDVKD. Unmatched junction bases numbered 7, after V lost 4 bases and J lost 5 bases. This CDR3 comprises 15 residues.